In its sample, the clone carrying this TCR beta chain was seen many times. Its matching antigen is unknown. For naive CD8 T cells, sorting used the CD8+CD4-CCR7+CD45RA+ phenotype. MiXCR, applied by TCRdb to the PCR reads, yields one record per CDR3 protein. The top ten clones hold 0.78% of a sample with hundreds of thousands of distinct CDR3 sequences, 25% of them seen once. The sample originates from a study of molecular identifiers for immune sequencing clone quantification. Study findings and constraints: Clones above 20 RNA copies contained over 97% of effector molecules but under 1% of naive ones.

CDR3 length: 13 residues. Per germline, CDR1 GTSNPN and CDR2 SVGIG (reference sequence). V was cut by 2 bases and J by 3 bases, with 10 bases left in between. Sequencing was performed on naive CD8+ T cells from blood, with Jurkat cell RNA spiked in. Documented subset: FACS-sorted CD8+CD4-CCR7+CD45RA+ naive T cells. The J gene is TRBJ2-5, the V gene TRBV30; perhaps TRBD1 as D (5 bases). This receptor was identified in a human donor in good health. Some libraries in this study had Jurkat cell RNA spiked in. CDR3 loop: CAWSRDSEETQYF. The CDR3 coding sequence is TGTGCCTGGAGTCGAGACAGTGAAGAGACCCAGTACTTC. The full variable domain, its missing parts supplied by reference TRBV30 and TRBJ2-5, is SQTIHQWPATLVQPVGSPLSLECTVEGTSNPNLYWYRQAAGRGLQLLFYSVGIGQISSEVPQNLSASRPQDRQFILSSKKLLLSDSGFYLCAWSRDSEETQYFGPGTRLLVL.